The present TCR beta chain was sequenced within a study of cytotoxic CD8 clonotypes in ibrutinib-treated CLL. Background on the study: Included were roughly ten relapsed/refractory and about 15 treatment-naive patients, of whom roughly 17 were IGHV unmutated. After a median of around 68 months, some 15 patients stayed remitted and around 12 progressed; responses had been partial in some 25 and complete in 2.

Germline V gene lookup returns CDR1 SGHNT and CDR2 YYREEE (reference sequence). V was cut by 3 bases and J by 1 base, with 11 bases left in between. This CDR3 has 14 amino acids. Some clones are missing from TCRdb's copy, which holds only in-frame ones; the method was immunoSEQ multiplex PCR. Here the sample spans approximately 130,000 clones, around 84% being singletons. Whole-study results and caveats: Sampling of sustained-remission and progressing patients occurred at differing times.

Of note for this clone: Its target is not known.

The chain employs TRBV5-4 and TRBJ2-7; unclear D gene. The TCR comes from a human donor with chronic lymphocytic leukemia. The sequenced sample was PBMCs, obtained after 24 months of ibrutinib treatment. The CDR3 sequence: CASSWADGSYEQYF. The CDR3 coding sequence is TGTGCCAGCAGCTGGGCGGACGGGTCCTACGAGCAGTACTTC. Supplemented by reference TRBV5-4 and TRBJ2-7, the full variable domain reads ETGVTQSPTHLIKTRGQQVTLRCSSQSGHNTVSWYQQALGQGPQFIFQYYREEENGRGNFPPRFSGLQFPNYSSELNVNALELDDSALYLCASSWADGSYEQYFGPGTRLTVT.